This section outlines one TCR beta chain sequence together with its context. The data originate from a study of blood T cell repertoires in COVID-19. Across the whole study: There were acute and convalescent COVID-19 samples, and they came from the United States, Italy and Spain.

The CDR3 extends over 15 amino acids. From germline, CDR1 is SEHNR and CDR2 FQNEAQ (reference sequence). The junction had 6 bases not matched to a gene; V was cut back by 2 bases and J by 4 bases. Data came from immunoSEQ multiplex PCR; TCRdb stores just in-frame clones and leaves some out. Of 350,000 or so clones in the sample, around 87% were seen once. The receptor was derived from a woman aged 30 to 39 with COVID-19, enrolled during active disease. Sequencing was done on a sample of peripheral blood. V usage is TRBV7-9 and J usage is TRBJ2-5; 8 nucleotides match TRBD1. The CDR3 bases are TGTGCCAGCAGCTTATCCGGGACAGGACTAGAGACCCAGTACTTC. Protein: CASSLSGTGLETQYF.